This T cell receptor (beta chain) was found in a study of control samples from healthy donors and cancer patients. Germline V gene data show CDR1 as SGHRS and CDR2 as YFSETQ. The CDR3 runs 15 residues. V shed 1 base and J 4 bases; nucleotides not matched to a gene: 3. Method: immunoSEQ multiplex PCR; TCRdb's copy keeps in-frame clones and lacks some. The sample includes more than 25,000 clones, around 92% of them seen just once. The chain links TRBV5-1 to TRBJ2-2, with 8 bases fitting TRBD1. The sample was PBMCs. This TCR derives from a man over 45 with lung cancer. CDR3 DNA sequence: TGCGCCAGCAGCTTGATACAGGGGGGCACCGGGGAGCTGTTTTTT. This translates into CASSLIQGGTGELFF. The full variable domain, with the rest looked up from reference TRBV5-1 and TRBJ2-2, is KAGVTQTPRYLIKTRGQQVTLSCSPISGHRSVSWYQQTPGQGLQFLFEYFSETQRNKGNFPGRFSGRQFSNSRSEMNVSTLELGDSALYLCASSLIQGGTGELFFGEGSRLTVL.